The entry that follows covers one T cell receptor beta chain sequence. This entry comes from a study of cytomegalovirus exposure and HLA in healthy donors. The CDR3 spans 14 residues. V lost 5 bases to trimming and J lost 7 bases, with 16 bases between them. Germline V gene data show CDR1 as MNHNY and CDR2 as SVGAGI (reference sequence). Primers included in the PCR were 60 Vbeta and 13 Jbeta primers. TCRdb's copy holds only in-frame clones and misses some; the assay was immunoSEQ multiplex PCR. The data hold some 140,000 clones, with approximately 61% observed a single time. The specimen sequenced was PBMCs. The chain is built from TRBV6-6 and TRBJ2-3, with a tentative D call TRBD1 (6 bases). The origin of this receptor is a human donor in good health. The CDR3 protein is CASSAGQISYTQYF. For the CDR3, the DNA is TGTGCCAGCAGTGCAGGACAGATTTCCTATACGCAGTATTTT.